This T cell receptor (beta chain) was identified in a study of blood T cell repertoires in COVID-19. The overall study: The analysed material was cDNA or gDNA that came from T cells, B-cell-depleted T cells, or PBMCs.

This clone was recorded once. Germline-derived CDR1 and CDR2 are SGHAT and FQNNGV. The CDR3 spans 14 residues. V lost 0 bases, J lost 7 bases, and 4 bases stayed unmatched. Per the study methods: Nucleated cell number was recorded as an estimate derived from reference gene primer amplification. Method: immunoSEQ multiplex PCR; TCRdb's copy keeps in-frame clones and lacks some. V and J calls and clone size are as listed in that table; D and trimming were resolved from the DNA. The sample lists about 280,000 clones, 85% occurring once. Clinical history reported by participants formed the basis on which cohorts were assigned. Among Cohort 3 donors, those recovered had two negative PCRs, clearance, or symptom resolution.

Sequencing input: PBMCs or T cells enriched from blood (not recorded which). The receptor comes from a woman aged 45-65 years who had recovered from COVID-19. The chain links TRBV11-2 to TRBJ1-2; 8 bases map to TRBD1. The CDR3 DNA sequence: TGTGCCAGCAGCTTAGATGGCAGGGGGCTTGGCTACACCTTC. Protein sequence: CASSLDGRGLGYTF.